The next 12 T cell receptor beta chains were all read from a single sample in a study of CD4+ T cells in melanoma. Sequenced by immunoSEQ multiplex PCR; TCRdb stores in-frame clones only, minus some. This table has some 14,000 clones, approximately 83% appearing once. What was sequenced was cells from a culture (not recorded whether cultured in vitro). The receptors stem from a human donor with melanoma.

The CDR3 here is CASSEGGVPYEQYF. CDR3 coding DNA: TGTGCCAGCTCCGAAGGGGGGGTTCCCTACGAGCAGTACTTC. The rearrangement uses TRBV6-1 and TRBJ2-7, with a possible D match to TRBD2 (7 bases). Germline CDR1 reads MNHNS; CDR2 reads SASEGT. V was clipped by 8 bases and J by 2 bases, with 16 bases between them. The CDR3 spans 14 residues.

This clone is a singleton in its sample. The J gene is TRBJ2-3, the V gene TRBV30; 10 bases are shared with TRBD1. The CDR3 loop spans 13 amino acids. V was clipped by 5 bases and J by 5 bases; unmatched bases: 4. In germline, CDR1 is GTSNPN, CDR2 SVGIG (reference sequence). The CDR3 sequence is CAWDRGQRDTQYF. The DNA of the CDR3 is TGTGCCTGGGACAGGGGGCAGAGAGATACGCAGTATTTT.

The chain joins TRBV5-1 to TRBJ2-2; no clear D gene. CDR1 and CDR2 (germline): SGHRS, YFSETQ. V was cut by 6 bases and J by 0 bases, with 9 bases left in between. There are 14 residues in the CDR3. Here the CDR3 reads CASKAIANTGELFF. For the CDR3, the DNA is TGCGCCAGCAAGGCAATAGCGAACACCGGGGAGCTGTTTTTT. Supplemented by reference TRBV5-1 and TRBJ2-2, the full variable domain reads KAGVTQTPRYLIKTRGQQVTLSCSPISGHRSVSWYQQTPGQGLQFLFEYFSETQRNKGNFPGRFSGRQFSNSRSEMNVSTLELGDSALYLCASKAIANTGELFFGEGSRLTVL.

This chain uses TRBV6-6 with TRBJ1-1; D is ambiguous. V lost 5 bases and J lost 4, with 5 bases in between. This CDR3 comprises 11 residues. Germline V gene sequence: CDR1 MNHNY, CDR2 SVGAGI (reference sequence). As DNA, the CDR3 is TGTGCCAGCAGTCCCTTCACTGAAGCTTTCTTT. This translates into CASSPFTEAFF.

The CDR3 DNA reads as TGCGCCAGCAGCTTGGGACTAGCGGGGGCCTACGAGCAGTACTTC. Translating it yields CASSLGLAGAYEQYF. The chain joins TRBV5-1 to TRBJ2-7; 12 bases map to TRBD2. V gave up 0 bases and J gave up 2 bases; unmatched junction bases: 0. This CDR3 comprises 15 residues. Germline loops: CDR1 SGHRS, CDR2 YFSETQ.

The chain uses TRBV4-1 and TRBJ1-2; maybe TRBD1 (5 bases). The CDR3 spans 15 residues. V was shortened by 0 bases and J by 2 bases, with 10 bases between the two germline ends. Germline CDR1 is MGHRA and CDR2 is YSYEKL. The CDR3 spells CASSQDFSGNYGYTF. The CDR3 coding sequence is TGCGCCAGCAGCCAAGATTTCTCAGGGAACTATGGCTACACCTTC.

The chain employs TRBV27 and TRBJ1-2; D gene unclear. V was trimmed by 5 bases and J by 7 bases, leaving 14 bases between them. The CDR3 is 13 amino acids. CDR1 is MNHEY, CDR2 SMNVEV, per germline (reference sequence). CDR3 bases: TGTGCCAGCAGTACGCGGTGGGAGGGTGGCTACACCTTC. It encodes CASSTRWEGGYTF.

The chain links TRBV27 to TRBJ1-2, with no clear D. The CDR3 runs to 17 residues. Trimming removed 5 bases at V and 4 bases at J, with 23 bases between. From germline, CDR1 is MNHEY and CDR2 SMNVEV (reference sequence). The CDR3 nucleotides are TGTGCCAGCAGTCCTAAGGGATTCCAAATCATTCTCTATGGCTACACCTTC. Amino acid sequence: CASSPKGFQIILYGYTF.

The rearrangement links TRBV25-1 to TRBJ2-7; 7 nucleotides agree with TRBD2. CDR1 and CDR2 from the germline V gene are MGHDK and SYGVNS. The CDR3 has 13 residues. The ends lost 8 bases at V and 2 bases at J; junction bases unmatched: 6. The CDR3 spells CASGGLGTYEQYF. DNA for the CDR3: TGTGCCAGCGGAGGACTAGGGACCTACGAGCAGTACTTC.

This clone was found once. This sequence joins TRBV28 and TRBJ2-2, with 7 bases identical to TRBD1. The CDR3 contains 15 residues. The ends lost 8 bases at V and 0 bases at J; junction bases unmatched: 6. Germline CDR1 and CDR2: MDHEN and SYDVKM. Here the CDR3 DNA reads TGTGCCAGCGGCTCGACAGGGACGAACACCGGGGAGCTGTTTTTT. Translated, it gives CASGSTGTNTGELFF.

This clone was recorded once. The chain employs TRBV5-1 and TRBJ2-7; 10 nucleotides align to TRBD1. The V segment lost 4 bases and the J segment 10 bases; nucleotides outside the gene matches: 14. The CDR3 spans 15 residues. Germline CDR1 reads SGHRS; CDR2 reads YFSETQ. Written as DNA, the CDR3 is TGCGCCAGCAGCCCCGAGGTAGTGGGACAGGGGTTCCAGTACTTC. Its protein is CASSPEVVGQGFQYF.

The chain couples TRBV9 to TRBJ2-7, with TRBD1 matching over 10 bases. The CDR3 totals 14 residues. The germline gives CDR1 SGDLS, CDR2 YYNGEE. V dropped 6 bases and J dropped 7; count of bases not matched to a gene: 10. The CDR3 bases are TGTGCCAGCACGGGGACAGGGGCTTCTACTGAGCAGTACTTC. Translation gives CASTGTGASTEQYF.